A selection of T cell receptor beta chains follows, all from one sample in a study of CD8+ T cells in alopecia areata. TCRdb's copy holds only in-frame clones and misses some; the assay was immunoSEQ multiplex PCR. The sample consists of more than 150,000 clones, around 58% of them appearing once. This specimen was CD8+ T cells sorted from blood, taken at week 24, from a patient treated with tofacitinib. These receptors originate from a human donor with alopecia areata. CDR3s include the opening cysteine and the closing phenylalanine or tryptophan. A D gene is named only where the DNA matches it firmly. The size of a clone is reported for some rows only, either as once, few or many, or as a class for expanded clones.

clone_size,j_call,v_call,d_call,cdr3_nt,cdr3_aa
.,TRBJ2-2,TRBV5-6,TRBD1,TGTGCCAGCAGCTCCGGGACAGGTATCACCGGGGAGCTGTTTTTT,CASSSGTGITGELFF
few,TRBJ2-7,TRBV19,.,TGTGCCAGTGCAGGTCGAGAGCAGGCCTACGAGCAGTACTTC,CASAGREQAYEQYF
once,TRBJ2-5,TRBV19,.,TGTGCCAGTAGTATTTACTCCCAGGGCCGGTACCAAGAGACCCAGTACTTC,CASSIYSQGRYQETQYF
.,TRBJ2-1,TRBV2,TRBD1,TGTGCCAGCAGTGAGGACAGGGGGCGTATAAATGAGCAGTTCTTC,CASSEDRGRINEQFF
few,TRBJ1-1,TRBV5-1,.,TGCGCCAGCAGCTTGGGGTCGAACACTGAAGCTTTCTTT,CASSLGSNTEAFF
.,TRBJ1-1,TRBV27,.,TGTGCCAGCAGTTTATGGGACCCAACAAACACTGAAGCTTTCTTT,CASSLWDPTNTEAFF
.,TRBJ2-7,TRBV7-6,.,TGTGCCAGCAGCTTTGGGGCCGCGTACGAGCAGTACTTC,CASSFGAAYEQYF
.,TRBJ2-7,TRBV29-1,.,TGCAGCGCACGAATCGAGGGCTCTCCAAGCCTGTACGAGCAGTACTTC,CSARIEGSPSLYEQYF
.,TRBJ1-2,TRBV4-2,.,TGTGCCAGCAGCCAAGTGGGGGGAAGCTATGGCTACACCTTC,CASSQVGGSYGYTF
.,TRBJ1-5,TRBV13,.,TGTGCCAGCAGCTTAGGCGGGAACAATCAGCCCCAGCATTTT,CASSLGGNNQPQHF
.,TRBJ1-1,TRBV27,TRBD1,TGTGCCAGCAGTTCCACAGGGGAGGAGAGGAAGACTTTCTTT,CASSSTGEERKTFF
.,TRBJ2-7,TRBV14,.,TGTGCCAGCAGTCGGACTGGATACGAGCAGTACTTC,CASSRTGYEQYF
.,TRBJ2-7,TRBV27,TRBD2,TGTGCCAGCAGTTTATCTGTAGCGGGGTCTTACGAGCAGTACTTC,CASSLSVAGSYEQYF
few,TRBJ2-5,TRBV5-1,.,TGCGCCAGCAGGGGGGAACAGCGACAAGAGACCCAGTACTTC,CASRGEQRQETQYF
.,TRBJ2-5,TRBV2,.,TGTGCCAGCAGGAGGGCGGTGTACCAAGAGACCCAGTACTTC,CASRRAVYQETQYF
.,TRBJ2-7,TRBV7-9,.,TGTGCCAGCAGTTCGGACTACTCCTCCTACGAGCAGTACTTC,CASSSDYSSYEQYF
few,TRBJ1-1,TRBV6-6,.,TGTGCCAGCACCTCATACACTGAAGCTTTCTTT,CASTSYTEAFF
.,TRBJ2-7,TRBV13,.,TGTGCCAGCAGCCCCCCCAGAGGGACCAACGAGCAGTACTTC,CASSPPRGTNEQYF
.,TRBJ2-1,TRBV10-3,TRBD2,TGTGCCATCAGTGGCCAAAATAGCGGGGTTGTTCGCTCCTACAATGAGCAGTTCTTC,CAISGQNSGVVRSYNEQFF
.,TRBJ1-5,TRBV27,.,TGTGCCAGCAGGCCCACAGTTAGCAATCAGCCCCAGCATTTT,CASRPTVSNQPQHF
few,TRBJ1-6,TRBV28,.,TGTGCCAGCAGGCCCCATAGCAGGGGATTGGTGGCCCTCCACTTT,CASRPHSRGLVALHF
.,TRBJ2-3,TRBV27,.,TGTGCCAGCAGTTTATTTCCTAGCGTGGGTGTTGGCGATACGCAGTATTTT,CASSLFPSVGVGDTQYF
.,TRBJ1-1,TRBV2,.,TGTGCCAGCATGGGGACCCCCCTGGGGTCATTCTTT,CASMGTPLGSFF
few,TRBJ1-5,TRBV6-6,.,TGTGCCAGCAGCCGAGACAGGCAGCCCCAGCATTTT,CASSRDRQPQHF
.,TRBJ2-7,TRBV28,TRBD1,TGTGCCAGCAGCCCGAGGGACAGGCCAACCTACGAGCAGTACTTC,CASSPRDRPTYEQYF
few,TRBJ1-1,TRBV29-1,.,TGCAGCGTTGAGTTGAACACTGAAGCTTTCTTT,CSVELNTEAFF
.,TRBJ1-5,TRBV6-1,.,TGTGCCAGCAGTGAAACCCGGGACCCTAATCAGCCCCAGCATTTT,CASSETRDPNQPQHF
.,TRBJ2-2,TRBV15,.,TGTGCCACCAGCAGAGGCAGGGGAAACGGGGAGCTGTTTTTT,CATSRGRGNGELFF
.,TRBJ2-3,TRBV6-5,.,TGTGCCAGCAGTGAACAGTTTGCAGATACGCAGTATTTT,CASSEQFADTQYF
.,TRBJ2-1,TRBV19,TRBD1,TGTGCCAGCACTGGGACAGGGAGTAAGTATGAGCAGTTCTTC,CASTGTGSKYEQFF
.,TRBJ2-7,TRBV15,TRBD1,TGTGCCACGATGGGACAGGGTCGCTACGAGCAGTACTTC,CATMGQGRYEQYF